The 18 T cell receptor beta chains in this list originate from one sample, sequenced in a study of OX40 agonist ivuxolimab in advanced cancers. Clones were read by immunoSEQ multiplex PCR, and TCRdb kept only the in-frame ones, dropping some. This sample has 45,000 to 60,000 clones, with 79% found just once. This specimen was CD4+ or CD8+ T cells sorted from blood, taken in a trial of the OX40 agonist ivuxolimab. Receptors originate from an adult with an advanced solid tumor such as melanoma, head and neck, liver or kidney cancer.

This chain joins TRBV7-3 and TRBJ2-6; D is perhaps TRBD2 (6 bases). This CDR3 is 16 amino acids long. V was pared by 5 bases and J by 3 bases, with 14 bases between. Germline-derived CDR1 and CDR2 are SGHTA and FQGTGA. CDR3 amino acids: CASSMEGVSGANVLTF. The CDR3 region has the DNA TGTGCCAGCAGCATGGAGGGTGTGAGTGGGGCCAACGTCCTGACTTTC.

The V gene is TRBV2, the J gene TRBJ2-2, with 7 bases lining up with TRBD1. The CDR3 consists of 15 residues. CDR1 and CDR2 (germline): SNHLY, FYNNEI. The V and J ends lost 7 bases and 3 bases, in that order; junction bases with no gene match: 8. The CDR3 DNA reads TGTGCCAGCACCGCCACAGGGGCGGACACCGGGGAGCTGTTTTTT. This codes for CASTATGADTGELFF.

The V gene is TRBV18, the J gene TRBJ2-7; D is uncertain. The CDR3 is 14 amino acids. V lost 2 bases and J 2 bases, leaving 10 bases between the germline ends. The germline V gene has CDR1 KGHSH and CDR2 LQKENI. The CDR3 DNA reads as TGTGCCAGCTCACCATCGCTAGAGACCTACGAGCAGTACTTC. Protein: CASSPSLETYEQYF.

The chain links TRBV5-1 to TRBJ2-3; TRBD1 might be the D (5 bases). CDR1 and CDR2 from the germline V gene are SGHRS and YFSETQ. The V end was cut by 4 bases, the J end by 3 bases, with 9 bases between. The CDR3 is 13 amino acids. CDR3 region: CASSMQGTDTQYF. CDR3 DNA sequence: TGCGCCAGCAGCATGCAGGGTACAGATACGCAGTATTTT.

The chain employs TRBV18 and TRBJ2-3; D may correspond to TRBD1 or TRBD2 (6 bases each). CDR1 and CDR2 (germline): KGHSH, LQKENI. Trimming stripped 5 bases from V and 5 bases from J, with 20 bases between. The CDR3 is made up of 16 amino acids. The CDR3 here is CASSLATGARGDTQYF. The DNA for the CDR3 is TGTGCCAGCTCATTAGCTACGGGGGCCCGGGGAGATACGCAGTATTTT.

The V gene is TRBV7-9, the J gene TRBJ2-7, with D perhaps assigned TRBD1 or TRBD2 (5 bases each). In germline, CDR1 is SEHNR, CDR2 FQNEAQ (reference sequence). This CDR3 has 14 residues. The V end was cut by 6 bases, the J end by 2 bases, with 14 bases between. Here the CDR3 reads CASRHRDQAYEQYF. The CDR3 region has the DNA TGTGCCAGCAGGCACCGGGACCAAGCCTACGAGCAGTACTTC. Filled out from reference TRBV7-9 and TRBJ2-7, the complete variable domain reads DTGVSQNPRHKITKRGQNVTFRCDPISEHNRLYWYRQTLGQGPEFLTYFQNEAQLEKSRLLSDRFSAERPKGSFSTLEIQRTEQGDSAMYLCASRHRDQAYEQYFGPGTRLTVT.

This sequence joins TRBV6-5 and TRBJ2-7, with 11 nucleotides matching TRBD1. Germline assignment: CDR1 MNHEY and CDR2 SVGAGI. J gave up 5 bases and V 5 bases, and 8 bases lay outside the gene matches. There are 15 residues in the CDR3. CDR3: CASSQWTGGADEQYF. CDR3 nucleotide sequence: TGTGCCAGCAGTCAATGGACAGGGGGCGCAGACGAGCAGTACTTC.

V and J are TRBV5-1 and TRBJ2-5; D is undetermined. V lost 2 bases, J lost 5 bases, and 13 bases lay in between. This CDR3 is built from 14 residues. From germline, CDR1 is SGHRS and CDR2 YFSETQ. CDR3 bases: TGCGCCAGCAGCTTAGTATCTGTCGATGAGACCCAGTACTTC. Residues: CASSLVSVDETQYF.

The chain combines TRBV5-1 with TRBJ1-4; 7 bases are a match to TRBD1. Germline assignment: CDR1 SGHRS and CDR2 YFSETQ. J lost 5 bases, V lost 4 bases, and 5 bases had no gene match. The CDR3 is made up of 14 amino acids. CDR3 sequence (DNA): TGCGCCAGCAGCCCAGGACAGGAGAATGAAAAACTGTTTTTT. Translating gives CASSPGQENEKLFF.

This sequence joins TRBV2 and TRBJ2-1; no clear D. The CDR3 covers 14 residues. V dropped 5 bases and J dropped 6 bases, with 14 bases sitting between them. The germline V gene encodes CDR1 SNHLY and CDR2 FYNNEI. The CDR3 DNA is TGTGCCAGCAGTTCGCTACCCGACGGCAATGAGCAGTTCTTC. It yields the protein CASSSLPDGNEQFF.

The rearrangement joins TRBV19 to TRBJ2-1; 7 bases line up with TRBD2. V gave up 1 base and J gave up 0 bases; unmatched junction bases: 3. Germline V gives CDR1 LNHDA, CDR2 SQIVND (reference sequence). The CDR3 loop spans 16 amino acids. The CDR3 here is CASSIAGGSSYNEQFF. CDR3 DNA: TGTGCCAGTAGTATAGCCGGGGGGAGCTCCTACAATGAGCAGTTCTTC.

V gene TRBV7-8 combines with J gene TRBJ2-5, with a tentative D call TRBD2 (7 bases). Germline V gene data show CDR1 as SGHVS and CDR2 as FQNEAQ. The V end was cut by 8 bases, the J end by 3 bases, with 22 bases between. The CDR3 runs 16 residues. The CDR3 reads CASLKGPGGLKETQYF. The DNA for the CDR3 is TGTGCCAGCCTCAAGGGCCCGGGGGGCCTTAAAGAGACCCAGTACTTC.

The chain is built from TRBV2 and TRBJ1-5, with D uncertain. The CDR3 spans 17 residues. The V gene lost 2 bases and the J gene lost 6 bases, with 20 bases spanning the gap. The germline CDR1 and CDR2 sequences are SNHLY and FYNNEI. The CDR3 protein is CASSERFSGKFLQPQHF. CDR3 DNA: TGTGCCAGCAGTGAACGTTTTAGTGGAAAGTTTCTTCAGCCCCAGCATTTT.

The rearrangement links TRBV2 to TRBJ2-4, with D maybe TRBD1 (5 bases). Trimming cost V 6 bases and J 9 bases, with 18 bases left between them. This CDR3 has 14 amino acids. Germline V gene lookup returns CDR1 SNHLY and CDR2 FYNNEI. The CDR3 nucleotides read TGTGCCAGCAGCGTTACAGGTGAAGCTGGCATTCAGTACTTC. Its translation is CASSVTGEAGIQYF.

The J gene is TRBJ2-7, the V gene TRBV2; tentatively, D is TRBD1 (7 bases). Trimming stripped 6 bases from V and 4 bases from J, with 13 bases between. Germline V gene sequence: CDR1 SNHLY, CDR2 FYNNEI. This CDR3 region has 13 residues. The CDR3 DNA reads TGTGCCAGCAGCGTACAGGGGAGGTACGAGCAGTACTTC. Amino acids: CASSVQGRYEQYF.

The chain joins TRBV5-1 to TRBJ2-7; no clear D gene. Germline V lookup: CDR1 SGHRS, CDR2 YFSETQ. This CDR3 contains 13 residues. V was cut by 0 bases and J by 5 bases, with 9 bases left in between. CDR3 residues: CASSLDLFDEQYF. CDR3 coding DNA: TGCGCCAGCAGCTTGGACCTGTTCGACGAGCAGTACTTC.

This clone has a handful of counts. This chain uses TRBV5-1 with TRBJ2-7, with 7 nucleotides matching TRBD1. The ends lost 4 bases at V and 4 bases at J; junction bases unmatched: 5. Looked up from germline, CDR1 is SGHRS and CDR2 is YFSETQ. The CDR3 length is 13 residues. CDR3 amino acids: CASSRGQSYEQYF. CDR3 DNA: TGCGCCAGCAGCCGGGGACAGAGTTACGAGCAGTACTTC.

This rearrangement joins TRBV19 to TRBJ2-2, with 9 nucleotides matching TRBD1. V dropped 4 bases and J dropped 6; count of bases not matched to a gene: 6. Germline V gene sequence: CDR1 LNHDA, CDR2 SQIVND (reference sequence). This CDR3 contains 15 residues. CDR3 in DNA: TGTGCCAGTAGTAGACGGGACAGGGACGCCGGGGAGCTGTTTTTT. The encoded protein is CASSRRDRDAGELFF.